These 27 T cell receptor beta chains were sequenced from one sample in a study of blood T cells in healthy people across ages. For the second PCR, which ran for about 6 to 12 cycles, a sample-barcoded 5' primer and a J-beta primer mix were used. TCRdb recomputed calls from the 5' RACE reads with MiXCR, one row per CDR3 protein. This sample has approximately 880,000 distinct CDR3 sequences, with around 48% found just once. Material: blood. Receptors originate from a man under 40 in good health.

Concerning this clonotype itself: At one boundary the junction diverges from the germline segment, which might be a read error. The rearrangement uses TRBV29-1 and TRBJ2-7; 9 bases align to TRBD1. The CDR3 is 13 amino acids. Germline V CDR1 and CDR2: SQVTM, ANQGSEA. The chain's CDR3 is CSVEDRGSCEQYF. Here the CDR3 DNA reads TGCAGCGTTGAGGACAGGGGTTCCTGCGAGCAGTACTTC.

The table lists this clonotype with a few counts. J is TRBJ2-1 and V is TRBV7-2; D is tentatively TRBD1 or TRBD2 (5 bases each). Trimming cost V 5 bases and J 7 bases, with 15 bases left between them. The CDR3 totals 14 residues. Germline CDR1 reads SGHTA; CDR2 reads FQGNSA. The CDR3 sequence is CASSPFGARNEQFF. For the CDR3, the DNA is TGTGCCAGCAGCCCTTTCGGGGCCAGGAATGAGCAGTTCTTC.

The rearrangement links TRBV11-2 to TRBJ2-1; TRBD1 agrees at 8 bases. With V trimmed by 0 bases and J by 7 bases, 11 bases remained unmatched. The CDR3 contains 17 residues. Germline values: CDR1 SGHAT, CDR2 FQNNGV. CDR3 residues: CASSLDRGRGRRNEQFF. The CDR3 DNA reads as TGTGCCAGCAGCTTAGATCGGGGCAGGGGGCGTAGAAATGAGCAGTTCTTC.

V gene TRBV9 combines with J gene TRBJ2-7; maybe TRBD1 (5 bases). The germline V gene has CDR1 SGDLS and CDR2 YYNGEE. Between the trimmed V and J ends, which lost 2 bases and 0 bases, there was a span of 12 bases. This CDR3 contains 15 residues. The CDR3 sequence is CASSVEQASSYEQYF. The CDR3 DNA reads TGTGCCAGCAGCGTGGAACAGGCTAGCTCCTACGAGCAGTACTTC.

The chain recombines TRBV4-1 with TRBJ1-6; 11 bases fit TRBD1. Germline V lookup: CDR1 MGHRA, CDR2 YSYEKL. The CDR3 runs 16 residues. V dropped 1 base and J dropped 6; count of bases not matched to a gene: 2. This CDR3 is CASSQGTGGSNSPLHF. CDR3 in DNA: TGCGCCAGCAGCCAAGGGACAGGGGGCAGTAATTCACCCCTCCACTTT.

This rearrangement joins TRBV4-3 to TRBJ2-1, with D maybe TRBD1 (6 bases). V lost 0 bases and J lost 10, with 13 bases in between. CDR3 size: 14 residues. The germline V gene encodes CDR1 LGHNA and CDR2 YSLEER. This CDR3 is CASSQEPQGQEQFF. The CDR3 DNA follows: TGCGCCAGCAGCCAAGAACCCCAGGGGCAAGAGCAGTTCTTC.

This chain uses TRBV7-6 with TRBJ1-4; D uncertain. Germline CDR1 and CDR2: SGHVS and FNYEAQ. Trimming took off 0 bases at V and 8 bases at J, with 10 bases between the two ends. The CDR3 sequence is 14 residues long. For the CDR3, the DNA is TGTGCCAGCAGCTTAGCTTCAGGCCTGGAAAAACTGTTTTTT. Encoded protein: CASSLASGLEKLFF.

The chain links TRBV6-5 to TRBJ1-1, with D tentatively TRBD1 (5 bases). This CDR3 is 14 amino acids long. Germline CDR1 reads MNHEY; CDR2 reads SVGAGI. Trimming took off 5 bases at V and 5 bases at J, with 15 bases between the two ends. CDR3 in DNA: TGTGCCAGCAGTAAAACCCCCGAGGGGACTGAAGCTTTCTTT. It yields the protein CASSKTPEGTEAFF.

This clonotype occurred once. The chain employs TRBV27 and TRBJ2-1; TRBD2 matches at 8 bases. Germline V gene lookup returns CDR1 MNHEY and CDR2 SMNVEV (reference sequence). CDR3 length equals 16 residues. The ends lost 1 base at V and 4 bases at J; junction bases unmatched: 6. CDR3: CASSLFRGGRYNEQFF. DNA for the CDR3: TGTGCCAGCAGTTTATTCCGGGGGGGCCGGTACAATGAGCAGTTCTTC.

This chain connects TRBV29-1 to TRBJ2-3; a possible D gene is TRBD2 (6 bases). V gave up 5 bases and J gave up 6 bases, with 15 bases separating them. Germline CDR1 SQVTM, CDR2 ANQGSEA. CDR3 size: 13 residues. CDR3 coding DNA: TGCAGCGTTCTTGGGGGAGGTCGGGATACGCAGTATTTT. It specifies CSVLGGGRDTQYF.

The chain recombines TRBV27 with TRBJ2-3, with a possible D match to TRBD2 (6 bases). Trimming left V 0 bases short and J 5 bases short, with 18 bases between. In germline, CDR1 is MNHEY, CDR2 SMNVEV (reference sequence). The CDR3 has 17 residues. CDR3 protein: CASSLSSPSAVVDTQYF. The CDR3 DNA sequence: TGTGCCAGCAGTTTATCCAGTCCTAGCGCGGTGGTAGATACGCAGTATTTT.

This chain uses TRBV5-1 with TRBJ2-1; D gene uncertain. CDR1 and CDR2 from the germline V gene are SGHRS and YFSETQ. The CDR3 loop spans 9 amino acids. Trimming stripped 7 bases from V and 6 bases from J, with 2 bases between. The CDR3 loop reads CASLNEQFF. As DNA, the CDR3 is TGCGCCAGCCTCAATGAGCAGTTCTTC.

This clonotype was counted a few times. CDR3 in DNA: TGTGCCAGCAGCCAACGTGGACTAGCTCTCGAGCAGTACTTC. Its translation: CASSQRGLALEQYF. The J gene is TRBJ2-7, the V gene TRBV3-1; TRBD2 aligns across 8 bases. Unmatched junction bases numbered 6, after V lost 2 bases and J lost 6 bases. CDR1 is LGHDT and CDR2 is YNNKEL in the germline V gene (reference sequence). The CDR3 runs to 14 residues.

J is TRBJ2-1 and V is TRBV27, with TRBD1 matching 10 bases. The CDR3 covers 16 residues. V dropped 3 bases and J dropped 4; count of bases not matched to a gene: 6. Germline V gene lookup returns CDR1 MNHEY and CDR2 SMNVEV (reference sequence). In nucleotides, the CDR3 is TGTGCCAGCAGTTTCACCGGGACAGGGGATTACAATGAGCAGTTCTTC. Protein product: CASSFTGTGDYNEQFF.

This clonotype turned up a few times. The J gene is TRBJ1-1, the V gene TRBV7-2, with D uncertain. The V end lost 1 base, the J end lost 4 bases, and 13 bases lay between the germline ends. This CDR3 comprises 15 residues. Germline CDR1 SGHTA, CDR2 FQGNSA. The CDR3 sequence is CASSLVVREGTEAFF. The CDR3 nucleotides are TGTGCCAGCAGCTTAGTGGTCAGAGAAGGCACTGAAGCTTTCTTT.

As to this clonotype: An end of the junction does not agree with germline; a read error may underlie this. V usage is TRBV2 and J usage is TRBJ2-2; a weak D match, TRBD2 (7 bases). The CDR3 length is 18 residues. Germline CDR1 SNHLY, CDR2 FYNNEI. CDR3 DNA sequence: TGTGCCAGTAGTGGGGAATCCGGGACAACGGGGGGAGCCGGGGAGCTGTTTTTT. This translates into CASSGESGTTGGAGELFF. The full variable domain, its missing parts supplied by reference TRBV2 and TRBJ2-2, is EPEVTQTPSHQVTQMGQEVILRCVPISNHLYFYWYRQILGQKVEFLVSFYNNEISEKSEIFDDQFSVERPDGSNFTLKIRSTKLEDSAMYFCASSGESGTTGGAGELFFGEGSRLTVL.

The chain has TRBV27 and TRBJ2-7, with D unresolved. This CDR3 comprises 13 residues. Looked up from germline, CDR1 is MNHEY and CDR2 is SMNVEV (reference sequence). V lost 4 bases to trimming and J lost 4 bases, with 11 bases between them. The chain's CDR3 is CASSYKAPYEQYF. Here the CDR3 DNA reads TGTGCCAGCAGTTACAAGGCCCCATACGAGCAGTACTTC.

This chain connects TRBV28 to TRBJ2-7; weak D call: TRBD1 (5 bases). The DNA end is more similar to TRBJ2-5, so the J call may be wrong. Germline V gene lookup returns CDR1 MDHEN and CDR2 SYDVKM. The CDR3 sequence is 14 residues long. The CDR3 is CASSSTQGRETQYF. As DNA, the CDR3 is TGTGCCAGCAGTTCGACGCAGGGTAGGGAGACCCAGTACTTC.

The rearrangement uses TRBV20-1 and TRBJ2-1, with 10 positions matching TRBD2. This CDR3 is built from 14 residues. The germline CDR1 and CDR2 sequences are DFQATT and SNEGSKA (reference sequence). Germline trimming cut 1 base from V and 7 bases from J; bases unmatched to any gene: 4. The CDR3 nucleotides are TGCAGTGCTAGAGGTCTAGCGGGGGTTAATGAGCAGTTCTTC. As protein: CSARGLAGVNEQFF.

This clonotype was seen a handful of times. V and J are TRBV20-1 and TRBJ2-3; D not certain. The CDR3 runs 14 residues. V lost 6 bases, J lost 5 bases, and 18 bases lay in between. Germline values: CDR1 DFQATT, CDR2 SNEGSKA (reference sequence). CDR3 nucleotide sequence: TGCAGTGCCTCCCCCGGGCTAGGCCGAGATACGCAGTATTTT. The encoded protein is CSASPGLGRDTQYF.

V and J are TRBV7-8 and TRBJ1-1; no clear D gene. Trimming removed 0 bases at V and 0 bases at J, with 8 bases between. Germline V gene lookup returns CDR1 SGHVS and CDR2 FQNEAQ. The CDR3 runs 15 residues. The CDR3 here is CASSLALTMNTEAFF. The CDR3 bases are TGTGCCAGCAGCTTAGCGCTAACTATGAACACTGAAGCTTTCTTT.

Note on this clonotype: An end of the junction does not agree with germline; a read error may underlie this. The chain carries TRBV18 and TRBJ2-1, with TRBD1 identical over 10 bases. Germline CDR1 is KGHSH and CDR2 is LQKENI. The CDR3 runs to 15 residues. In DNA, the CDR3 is TGTGCCGGCTCGCTGGGACAGGGGTCCTACAATGAGCAGTTCTTC. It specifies CAGSLGQGSYNEQFF.

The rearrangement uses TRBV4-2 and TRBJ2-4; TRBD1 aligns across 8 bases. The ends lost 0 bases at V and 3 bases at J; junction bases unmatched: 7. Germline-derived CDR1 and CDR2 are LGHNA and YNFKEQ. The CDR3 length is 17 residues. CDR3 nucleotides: TGTGCCAGCAGCCAAGATCCTGACAGGGGAGGCAAAAACATTCAGTACTTC. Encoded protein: CASSQDPDRGGKNIQYF.

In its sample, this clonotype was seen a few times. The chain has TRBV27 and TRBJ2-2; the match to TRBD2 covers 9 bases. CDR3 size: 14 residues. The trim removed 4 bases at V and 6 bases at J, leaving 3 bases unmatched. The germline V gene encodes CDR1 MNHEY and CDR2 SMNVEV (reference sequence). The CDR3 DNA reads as TGTGCCAGCAGTTATCTAGCGGGGTCCGGGGAGCTGTTTTTT. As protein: CASSYLAGSGELFF.

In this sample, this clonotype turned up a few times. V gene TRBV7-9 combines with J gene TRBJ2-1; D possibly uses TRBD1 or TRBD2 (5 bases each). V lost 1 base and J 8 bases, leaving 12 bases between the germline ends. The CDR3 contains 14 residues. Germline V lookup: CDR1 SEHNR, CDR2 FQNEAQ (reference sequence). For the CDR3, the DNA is TGTGCCAGCAGCTTAGGATTGGGGCGGGATGAGCAGTTCTTC. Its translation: CASSLGLGRDEQFF.

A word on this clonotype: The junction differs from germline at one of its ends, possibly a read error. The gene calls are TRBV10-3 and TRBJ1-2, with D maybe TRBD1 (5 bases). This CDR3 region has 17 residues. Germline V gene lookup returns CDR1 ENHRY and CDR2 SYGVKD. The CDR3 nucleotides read TGTGCCATCAGTGAGCCGGCTGGGGCAGTCATAACCTATGGCCACACCTTC. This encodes CAISEPAGAVITYGHTF.

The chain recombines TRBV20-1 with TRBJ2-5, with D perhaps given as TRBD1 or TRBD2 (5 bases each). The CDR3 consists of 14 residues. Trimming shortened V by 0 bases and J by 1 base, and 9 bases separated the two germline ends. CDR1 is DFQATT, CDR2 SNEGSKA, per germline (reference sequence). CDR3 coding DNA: TGCAGTGCTAGAGACGGGGCTAGCCAAGAGACCCAGTACTTC. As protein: CSARDGASQETQYF.